The 24 T cell receptor beta chains below come from one sample, sequenced in a study of blood T cell repertoires in COVID-19. TCRdb's copy holds only in-frame clones and misses some; the assay was immunoSEQ multiplex PCR. The data show approximately 90,000 clones, around 80% seen once. The sample taken for sequencing was peripheral blood. These receptors were obtained from a man in his fifties or sixties with acute or convalescent COVID-19.

This clone was observed a handful of times. The CDR3 nucleotides read TGTGCCACCAGCAGAGTCAGAATTAATGAAAAACTGTTTTTT. Translating gives CATSRVRINEKLFF. This chain connects TRBV15 to TRBJ1-4; D call uncertain. The CDR3 sequence is 14 residues long. CDR1 and CDR2 (germline): LNHNV, YYDKDF (reference sequence). Trimming pared 1 base from V and 4 bases from J, leaving 7 bases between.

The CDR3 reads CASRSAKDRVCTDTQYF. CDR3 sequence (DNA): TGCGCCAGCAGGTCGGCTAAGGACAGGGTTTGCACAGATACGCAGTATTTT. The V gene is TRBV10-1, the J gene TRBJ2-3; the match to TRBD1 covers 8 bases. The CDR3 totals 17 residues. Per the germline V gene, CDR1 is WNHNN and CDR2 is SYGVQD (reference sequence). V lost 6 bases, J lost 1 base, and 12 bases stayed unmatched.

The chain is built from TRBV6-2 or TRBV6-3 and TRBJ1-2, with D possibly matching TRBD1 (5 bases). Trimming took off 2 bases at V and 8 bases at J, with 15 bases between the two ends. The CDR3 has 14 residues. Looked up from germline, CDR1 is MNHEY and CDR2 is SVGEGT. In DNA form, the CDR3 reads TGTGCCAGCAGTTACAAGACCAGGGTCGACGGCTACACCTTC. Translated: CASSYKTRVDGYTF.

This chain links TRBV7-8 with TRBJ2-3, with a possible D match to TRBD2 (5 bases). Germline values: CDR1 SGHVS, CDR2 FQNEAQ. Deletions cut 4 bases from V and 6 bases from J, with 14 bases between. The CDR3 has 14 amino acids. DNA of the CDR3: TGTGCCAGCAGCTCGGGTCCGGGATGGGATACGCAGTATTTT. This codes for CASSSGPGWDTQYF.

This chain joins TRBV28 and TRBJ2-5, with D possibly matching TRBD2 (7 bases). CDR3 size: 16 residues. CDR1 is MDHEN, CDR2 SYDVKM, per germline. V was pared by 10 bases and J by 5 bases, with 26 bases between. The CDR3: CATLLGGGASWETQYF. CDR3 DNA sequence: TGTGCCACCCTCCTAGGGGGGGGCGCGTCGTGGGAGACCCAGTACTTC. Supplemented by reference TRBV28 and TRBJ2-5, the full variable domain reads DVKVTQSSRYLVKRTGEKVFLECVQDMDHENMFWYRQDPGLGLRLIYFSYDVKMKEKGDIPEGYSVSREKKERFSLILESASTNQTSMYLCATLLGGGASWETQYFGPGTRLLVL.

The CDR3 nucleotides are TGCAGCGGAACAGGGATCTCCACAGATACGCAGTATTTT. Its protein is CSGTGISTDTQYF. The chain recombines TRBV29-1 with TRBJ2-3; tentatively, D is TRBD1 (6 bases). Trimming cost V 7 bases and J 2 bases, with 13 bases left between them. The germline V gene has CDR1 SQVTM and CDR2 ANQGSEA. The CDR3 consists of 13 residues.

This clone occurred once. V is TRBV20-1 and J is TRBJ1-4; D not certain. V was pared by 6 bases and J by 4 bases, with 6 bases between. The length of the CDR3 is 11 residues. The germline V gene encodes CDR1 DFQATT and CDR2 SNEGSKA (reference sequence). The CDR3 sequence is CSAQINEKLFF. The CDR3, as DNA: TGCAGTGCACAGATTAATGAAAAACTGTTTTTT.

This clone has a handful of counts. The V and J genes are TRBV6-6 and TRBJ2-2; unclear D gene. Between the trimmed V and J ends, which lost 2 bases and 2 bases, there was a span of 6 bases. CDR3 size: 14 residues. Germline values: CDR1 MNHNY, CDR2 SVGAGI (reference sequence). The CDR3 DNA reads TGTGCCAGCAGTTACATCAGAAACACCGGGGAGCTGTTTTTT. It translates to CASSYIRNTGELFF.

This clone was recorded a few times. This chain connects TRBV7-9 to TRBJ1-4; 7 bases align to TRBD1. The CDR3 consists of 15 residues. V gave up 5 bases and J gave up 3 bases; unmatched junction bases: 6. Germline values: CDR1 SEHNR, CDR2 FQNEAQ (reference sequence). The DNA of the CDR3 is TGTGCCAGCAGCGTGACAGGGACTGCTAATGAAAAACTGTTTTTT. Residues: CASSVTGTANEKLFF.

This chain joins TRBV30 and TRBJ1-1; D gene ambiguous. V gave up 1 base and J gave up 1 base, with 13 bases separating them. Germline lookup yields CDR1 GTSNPN and CDR2 SVGIG (reference sequence). CDR3 length: 15 amino acids. The CDR3 loop is CAWSGYGRSNTEAFF. The DNA of the CDR3 is TGTGCCTGGAGTGGGTATGGGAGGTCGAACACTGAAGCTTTCTTT. The full variable domain, rest sourced from reference TRBV30 and TRBJ1-1, is SQTIHQWPATLVQPVGSPLSLECTVEGTSNPNLYWYRQAAGRGLQLLFYSVGIGQISSEVPQNLSASRPQDRQFILSSKKLLLSDSGFYLCAWSGYGRSNTEAFFGQGTRLTVV.

This chain links TRBV5-1 with TRBJ1-5, with a weak D call TRBD1 (5 bases). The CDR3 loop spans 16 amino acids. Germline-derived CDR1 and CDR2 are SGHRS and YFSETQ. Trimming shortened V by 0 bases and J by 5 bases, and 15 bases separated the two germline ends. CDR3 DNA: TGCGCCAGCAGCTTGGAAGGGCAGGGTGGGGATCAGCCCCAGCATTTT. As protein: CASSLEGQGGDQPQHF.

CDR3 protein: CAWSPDRGRGKLFF. In nucleotides, the CDR3 is TGTGCCTGGAGTCCGGACAGGGGGCGCGGAAAACTGTTTTTT. This rearrangement joins TRBV30 to TRBJ1-4, with TRBD1 matching 11 bases. V gave up 2 bases and J gave up 10 bases; unmatched junction bases: 6. CDR3 length equals 14 residues. Germline V CDR1 and CDR2: GTSNPN, SVGIG (reference sequence).

Only a few counts were recorded for this clone. The chain couples TRBV5-1 to TRBJ2-1, with 13 bases matching TRBD2. The CDR3 totals 15 residues. CDR1 and CDR2 (germline): SGHRS, YFSETQ. J lost 8 bases, V lost 0 bases, and 2 bases had no gene match. DNA of the CDR3: TGCGCCAGCAGCTTGGGTGGACTAGCGGGGGATGAGCAGTTCTTC. Residues: CASSLGGLAGDEQFF.

CDR3 DNA: TGTGCCAGCAGTTCCAGGGGGAACACTGAAGCTTTCTTT. Protein sequence: CASSSRGNTEAFF. The chain employs TRBV6-4 and TRBJ1-1, with D possibly being TRBD1 (6 bases). V was shortened by 5 bases and J by 1 base, with 8 bases between the two germline ends. Germline loops: CDR1 MRHNA, CDR2 SNTAGT. The CDR3 has 13 residues.

DNA of the CDR3: TGTGCCTGGAGTGGTAACTACGAGCAGTACTTC. As protein: CAWSGNYEQYF. The chain uses TRBV30 and TRBJ2-7; no clear D gene. Trimming took off 1 base at V and 3 bases at J, with 4 bases between the two ends. The CDR3 totals 11 residues. Germline V gives CDR1 GTSNPN, CDR2 SVGIG (reference sequence).

The rearrangement links TRBV15 to TRBJ2-7; 10 bases line up with TRBD1. V dropped 1 base and J dropped 7; count of bases not matched to a gene: 1. Germline lookup yields CDR1 LNHNV and CDR2 YYDKDF (reference sequence). CDR3 length: 13 residues. The chain's CDR3 is CATSRGTGGEQYV. CDR3 nucleotide sequence: TGTGCCACCAGCAGAGGGACAGGGGGAGAGCAGTACGTC.

The chain has TRBV12-3 or TRBV12-4 and TRBJ1-3; tentatively, D is TRBD1 (5 bases). The CDR3 sequence is 13 residues long. The V and J ends lost 6 bases and 4 bases respectively, with 10 bases between them. The CDR3 reads CASRGLAGNTIYF. CDR3 in DNA: TGTGCCAGCAGGGGGCTAGCGGGAAACACCATATATTTT.

The gene calls are TRBV28 and TRBJ1-2; TRBD1 is a possible D gene (6 bases). The CDR3 runs 14 residues. V gave up 8 bases and J gave up 4 bases, with 17 bases separating them. The germline V gene has CDR1 MDHEN and CDR2 SYDVKM. The CDR3, as DNA: TGTGCCAGCCTCCTCCCGGGGGGCGCCTATGGCTACACCTTC. This gives the protein CASLLPGGAYGYTF.

The chain couples TRBV7-6 to TRBJ2-2; a weak D match, TRBD1 (5 bases). CDR3 size: 15 residues. Looked up from germline, CDR1 is SGHVS and CDR2 is FNYEAQ. The V and J ends lost 1 base and 2 bases respectively, with 8 bases between them. CDR3 nucleotides: TGTGCCAGCAGCTTAGAGGGGCTTAACACCGGGGAGCTGTTTTTT. Translating it yields CASSLEGLNTGELFF.

The chain is built from TRBV4-3 and TRBJ1-1; 7 bases map to TRBD1. This CDR3 has 19 residues. V was clipped by 0 bases and J by 4 bases; unmatched bases: 17. Germline-derived CDR1 and CDR2 are LGHNA and YSLEER. DNA for the CDR3: TGCGCCAGCAGCCAAGATTTCATATTGGCAAACAGGGGATCCACTGAAGCTTTCTTT. Protein sequence: CASSQDFILANRGSTEAFF.

The sample holds one count of this clone. V and J are TRBV6-5 and TRBJ1-1; 8 bases align to TRBD1. Germline-derived CDR1 and CDR2 are MNHEY and SVGAGI. J lost 1 base, V lost 0 bases, and 1 base had no gene match. This CDR3 region has 15 residues. CDR3 DNA: TGTGCCAGCAGTTACTCTGGACAGGGGAACACTGAAGCTTTCTTT. Translation gives CASSYSGQGNTEAFF.

The CDR3 DNA reads TGCGCCAGCAGTGTACAGGGAAATTTGAATAATTCACCCCTCCACTTT. This codes for CASSVQGNLNNSPLHF. The chain recombines TRBV5-1 with TRBJ1-6; TRBD1 is a possible D gene (6 bases). Trimming stripped 5 bases from V and 5 bases from J, with 17 bases between. The germline gives CDR1 SGHRS, CDR2 YFSETQ. The CDR3 totals 16 residues.

V gene TRBV7-2 combines with J gene TRBJ2-3, with D unresolved. The germline V gene has CDR1 SGHTA and CDR2 FQGNSA. This CDR3 is 14 amino acids long. Trimming removed 5 bases from V and 5 bases from J, with 14 bases in between. In DNA, the CDR3 is TGTGCCAGCAGCACCCGGGTCCTCGGAGATACGCAGTATTTT. It codes for CASSTRVLGDTQYF.

The chain has TRBV5-4 and TRBJ1-4; the match to TRBD1 covers 7 bases. Germline values: CDR1 SGHNT, CDR2 YYREEE (reference sequence). V trimming: 4 bases; J trimming: 5 bases; junction bases outside the gene matches: 5. The CDR3 spans 14 residues. CDR3: CASSRGTVNEKLFF. The CDR3, as DNA: TGTGCCAGCAGCCGCGGGACAGTCAATGAAAAACTGTTTTTT.